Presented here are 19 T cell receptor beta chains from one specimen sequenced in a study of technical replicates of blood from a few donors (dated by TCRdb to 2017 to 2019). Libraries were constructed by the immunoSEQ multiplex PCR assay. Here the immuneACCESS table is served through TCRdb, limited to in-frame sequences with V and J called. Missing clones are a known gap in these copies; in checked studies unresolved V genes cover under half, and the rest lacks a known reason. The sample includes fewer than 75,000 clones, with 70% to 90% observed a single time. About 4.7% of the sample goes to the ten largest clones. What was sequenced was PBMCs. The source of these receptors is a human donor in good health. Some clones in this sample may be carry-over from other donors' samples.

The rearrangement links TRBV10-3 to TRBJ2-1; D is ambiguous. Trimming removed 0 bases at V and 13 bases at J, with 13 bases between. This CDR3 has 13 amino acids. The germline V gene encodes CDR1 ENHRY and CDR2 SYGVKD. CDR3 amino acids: CAISESRLVEQFF. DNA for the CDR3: TGTGCCATCAGTGAGTCGCGGCTAGTGGAACAGTTCTTC.

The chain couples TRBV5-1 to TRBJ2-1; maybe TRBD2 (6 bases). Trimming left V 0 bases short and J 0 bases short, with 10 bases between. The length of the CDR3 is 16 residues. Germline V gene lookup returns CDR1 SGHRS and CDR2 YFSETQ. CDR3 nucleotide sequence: TGCGCCAGCAGCTTGGCCGTGGGGGGCTCCTACAATGAGCAGTTCTTC. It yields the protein CASSLAVGGSYNEQFF.

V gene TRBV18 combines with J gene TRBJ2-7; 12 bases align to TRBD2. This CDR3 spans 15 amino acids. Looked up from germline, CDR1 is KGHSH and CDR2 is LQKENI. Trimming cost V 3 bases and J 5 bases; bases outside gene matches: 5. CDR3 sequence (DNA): TGTGCCAGCTCACCCCTAGCGGGAGGGCCTAACGAGCAGTACTTC. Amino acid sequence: CASSPLAGGPNEQYF.

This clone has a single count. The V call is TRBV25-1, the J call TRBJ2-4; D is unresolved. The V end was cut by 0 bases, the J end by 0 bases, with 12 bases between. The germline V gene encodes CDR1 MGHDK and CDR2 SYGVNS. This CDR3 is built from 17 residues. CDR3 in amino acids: CASSEYGGTPAKNIQYF. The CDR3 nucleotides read TGTGCCAGCAGTGAATATGGTGGCACCCCAGCCAAAAACATTCAGTACTTC.

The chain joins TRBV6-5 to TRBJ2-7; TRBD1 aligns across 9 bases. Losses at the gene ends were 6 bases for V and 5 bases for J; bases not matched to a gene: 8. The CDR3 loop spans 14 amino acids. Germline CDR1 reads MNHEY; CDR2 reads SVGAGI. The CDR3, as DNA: TGTGCCAGCAGCCCCGGGACAGGGATCCACGAGCAGTACTTC. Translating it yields CASSPGTGIHEQYF.

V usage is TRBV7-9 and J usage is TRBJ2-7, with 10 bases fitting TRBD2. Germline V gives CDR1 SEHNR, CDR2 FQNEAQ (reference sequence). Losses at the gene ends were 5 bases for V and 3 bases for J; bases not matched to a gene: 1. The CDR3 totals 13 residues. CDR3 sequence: CASSPSGSYEQYF. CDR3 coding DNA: TGTGCCAGCAGCCCTAGCGGGAGCTACGAGCAGTACTTC.

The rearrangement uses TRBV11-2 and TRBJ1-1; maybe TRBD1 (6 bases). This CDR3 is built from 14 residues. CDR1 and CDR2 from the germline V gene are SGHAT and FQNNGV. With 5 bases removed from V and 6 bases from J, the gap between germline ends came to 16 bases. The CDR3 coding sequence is TGTGCCAGCAGCCTTTACCCTACAGGGCCTGAAGCTTTCTTT. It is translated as CASSLYPTGPEAFF. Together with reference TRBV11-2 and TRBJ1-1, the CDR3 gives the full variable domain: EAGVAQSPRYKIIEKRQSVAFWCNPISGHATLYWYQQILGQGPKLLIQFQNNGVVDDSQLPKDRFSAERLKGVDSTLKIQPAKLEDSAVYLCASSLYPTGPEAFFGQGTRLTVV.

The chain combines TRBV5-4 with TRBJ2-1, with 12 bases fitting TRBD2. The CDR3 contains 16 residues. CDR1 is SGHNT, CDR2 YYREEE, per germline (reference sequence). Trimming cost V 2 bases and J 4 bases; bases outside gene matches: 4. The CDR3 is CASSLRTSGIYNEQFF. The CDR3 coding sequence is TGTGCCAGCAGCTTAAGGACTAGCGGGATTTACAATGAGCAGTTCTTC.

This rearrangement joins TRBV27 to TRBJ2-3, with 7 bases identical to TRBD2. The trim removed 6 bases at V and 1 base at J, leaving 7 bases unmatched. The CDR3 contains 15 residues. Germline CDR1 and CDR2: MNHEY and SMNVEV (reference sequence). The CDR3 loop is CASSPPAGGTDTQYF. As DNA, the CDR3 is TGTGCCAGCAGCCCCCCGGCGGGAGGCACAGATACGCAGTATTTT.

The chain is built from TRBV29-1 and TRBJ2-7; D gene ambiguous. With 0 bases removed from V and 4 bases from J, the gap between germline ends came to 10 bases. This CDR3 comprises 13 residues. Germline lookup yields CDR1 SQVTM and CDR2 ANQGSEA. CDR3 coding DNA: TGCAGCGTTGAAGATGAAACCAGTTACGAGCAGTACTTC. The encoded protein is CSVEDETSYEQYF.

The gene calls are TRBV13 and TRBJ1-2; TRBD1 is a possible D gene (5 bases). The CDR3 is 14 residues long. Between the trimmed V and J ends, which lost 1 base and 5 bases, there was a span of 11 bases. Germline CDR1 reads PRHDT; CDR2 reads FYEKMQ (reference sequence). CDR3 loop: CASSLAQGGYGYTF. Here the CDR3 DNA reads TGTGCCAGCAGCTTAGCCCAGGGTGGATATGGCTACACCTTC.

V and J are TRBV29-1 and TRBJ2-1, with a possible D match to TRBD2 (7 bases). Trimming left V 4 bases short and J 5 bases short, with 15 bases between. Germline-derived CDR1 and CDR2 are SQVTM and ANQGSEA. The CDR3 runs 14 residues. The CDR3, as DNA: TGCAGCGTTGGGGTCGGGGGGCGCGACAATGAGCAGTTCTTC. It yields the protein CSVGVGGRDNEQFF.

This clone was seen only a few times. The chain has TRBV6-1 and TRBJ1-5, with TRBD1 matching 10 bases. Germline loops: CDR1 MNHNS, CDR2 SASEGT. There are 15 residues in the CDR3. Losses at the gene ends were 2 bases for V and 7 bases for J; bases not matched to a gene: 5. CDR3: CASSEYLTGGQPQHF. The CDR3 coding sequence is TGTGCCAGCAGTGAATATTTGACAGGGGGCCAGCCCCAGCATTTT.

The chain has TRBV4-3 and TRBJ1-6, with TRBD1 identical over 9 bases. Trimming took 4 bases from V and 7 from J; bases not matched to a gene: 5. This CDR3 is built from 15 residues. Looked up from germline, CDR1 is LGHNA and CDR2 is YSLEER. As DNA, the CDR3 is TGCGCCAGCAGCCCTGGACAGGGGAGAAATTCACCCCTCCACTTT. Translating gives CASSPGQGRNSPLHF.

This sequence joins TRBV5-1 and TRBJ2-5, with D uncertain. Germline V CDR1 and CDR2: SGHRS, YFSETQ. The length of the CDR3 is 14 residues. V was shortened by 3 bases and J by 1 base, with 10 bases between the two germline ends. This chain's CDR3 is CASSSTVTQETQYF. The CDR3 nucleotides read TGCGCCAGCAGCTCAACAGTCACCCAAGAGACCCAGTACTTC.

The CDR3 DNA follows: TGCGCCAGCAGCCAAGCTTCTACAGGGGGCACTGAAGCTTTCTTT. It codes for CASSQASTGGTEAFF. The chain combines TRBV4-3 with TRBJ1-1; 8 bases match TRBD1. The CDR3 has 15 residues. Germline trimming cut 1 base from V and 4 bases from J; bases unmatched to any gene: 5. The germline V gene encodes CDR1 LGHNA and CDR2 YSLEER.

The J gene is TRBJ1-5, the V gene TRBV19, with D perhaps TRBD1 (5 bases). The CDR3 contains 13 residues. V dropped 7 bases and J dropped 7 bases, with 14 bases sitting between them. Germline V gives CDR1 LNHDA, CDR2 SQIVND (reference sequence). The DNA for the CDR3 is TGTGCCAGTACCACCGGGGGGGACCAGCCCCAGCATTTT. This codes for CASTTGGDQPQHF.

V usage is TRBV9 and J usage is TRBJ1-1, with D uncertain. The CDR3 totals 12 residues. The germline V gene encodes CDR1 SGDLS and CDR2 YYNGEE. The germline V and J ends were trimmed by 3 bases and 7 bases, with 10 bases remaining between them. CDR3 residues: CASSDGEGEAFF. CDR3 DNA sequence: TGTGCCAGCAGCGACGGGGAGGGTGAAGCTTTCTTT. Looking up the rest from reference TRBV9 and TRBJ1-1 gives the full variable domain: DSGVTQTPKHLITATGQRVTLRCSPRSGDLSVYWYQQSLDQGLQFLIQYYNGEERAKGNILERFSAQQFPDLHSELNLSSLELGDSALYFCASSDGEGEAFFGQGTRLTVV.

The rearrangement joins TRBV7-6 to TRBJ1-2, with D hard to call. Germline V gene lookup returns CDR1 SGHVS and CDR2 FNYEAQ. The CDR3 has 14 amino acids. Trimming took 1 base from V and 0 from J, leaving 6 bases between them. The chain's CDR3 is CASSLGRANYGYTF. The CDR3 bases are TGTGCCAGCAGCTTAGGGAGAGCTAACTATGGCTACACCTTC.